This T cell receptor (beta chain) was retrieved from a study of cytomegalovirus exposure and HLA in healthy donors. PCR primers comprised 60 Vbeta and 13 Jbeta primers. Generated by immunoSEQ multiplex PCR, the TCRdb table keeps only in-frame clones and is missing some. The sample records approximately 210,000 clones, approximately 85% being singletons. Study results and limitations: According to an earlier analysis, most TCR beta V segments yielded productive rearrangements about 87% or about 30% of the time. According to reports, the classifier identified cytomegalovirus status with high specificity and sensitivity. There were some public TCRs occurring in many donors, but most TCR sequences were rare.

Of note for this clone: Its antigen is still unknown.

The CDR3 runs to 15 residues. V shed 7 bases and J 5 bases; nucleotides not matched to a gene: 11. Germline CDR1 reads SNHLY; CDR2 reads FYNNEI. Sequencing input: PBMCs. This TCR came from a man younger than 35 in good health and CMV-seronegative. The chain uses TRBV2 and TRBJ2-5; 9 positions agree with TRBD1. The CDR3 is CASTAGTGILETQYF. CDR3 DNA: TGTGCCAGCACCGCCGGGACAGGGATCTTGGAGACCCAGTACTTC.